These 16 T cell receptor beta chains share one sample of origin, sequenced in a study of control samples from healthy donors and cancer patients. Profiled with immunoSEQ multiplex PCR; TCRdb holds only in-frame clones, not every one. The table has 82,000 or so clones, approximately 94% seen once; the top ten hold approximately 4.8%. What was sequenced was blood. These receptors originate from a woman between 18 and 29 years old in good health.

The V gene is TRBV9, the J gene TRBJ1-1; D is undetermined. The CDR3 is 13 residues long. CDR1 and CDR2 (germline): SGDLS, YYNGEE. V lost 0 bases to trimming and J lost 4 bases, with 7 bases between them. CDR3 amino acids: CASSVAGITEAFF. The CDR3, as DNA: TGTGCCAGCAGCGTAGCGGGGATCACTGAAGCTTTCTTT.

The chain recombines TRBV18 with TRBJ2-5, with 9 positions matching TRBD1. CDR1 is KGHSH and CDR2 is LQKENI in the germline V gene. Losses at the gene ends were 1 base for V and 3 bases for J; bases not matched to a gene: 0. The CDR3 has 14 residues. The CDR3 loop reads CASSPRTGEETQYF. Written as DNA, the CDR3 is TGTGCCAGCTCACCACGGACAGGGGAAGAGACCCAGTACTTC.

This rearrangement joins TRBV28 to TRBJ1-2; 11 bases map to TRBD1. The CDR3 runs 15 residues. Germline V gene data show CDR1 as MDHEN and CDR2 as SYDVKM. J was trimmed by 4 bases and V by 6 bases; bases with no gene match: 7. The CDR3 region has the DNA TGTGCCAGCAGGCCGAGGGACAGGGGGTCCTATGGCTACACCTTC. Translation: CASRPRDRGSYGYTF.

V is TRBV28 and J is TRBJ1-5; D unclear. This CDR3 has 13 amino acids. V lost 3 bases and J 6 bases, leaving 9 bases between the germline ends. The germline V gene has CDR1 MDHEN and CDR2 SYDVKM. CDR3: CASSLYGSQPQHF. The CDR3 nucleotides are TGTGCCAGCAGTTTGTACGGATCTCAGCCCCAGCATTTT.

The rearrangement uses TRBV2 and TRBJ2-1; 7 bases align to TRBD1. Per the germline V gene, CDR1 is SNHLY and CDR2 is FYNNEI. J gave up 7 bases and V 7 bases, and 16 bases lay outside the gene matches. The CDR3 has 16 residues. The CDR3 DNA reads TGTGCCAGCAAACCACAGGGGACCCCCCAACGTAATGAGCAGTTCTTC. Amino acids: CASKPQGTPQRNEQFF.

The rearrangement joins TRBV20-1 to TRBJ2-3; D is unresolved. CDR1 and CDR2 from the germline V gene are DFQATT and SNEGSKA (reference sequence). The CDR3 has 15 residues. V dropped 3 bases and J dropped 0 bases, with 13 bases sitting between them. This CDR3 is CSASLSRLSTDTQYF. CDR3 coding DNA: TGCAGTGCTAGTCTGTCGAGACTTAGCACAGATACGCAGTATTTT.

The chain recombines TRBV5-6 with TRBJ1-4; D may be TRBD1 (6 bases). CDR3 length: 15 residues. The V gene lost 4 bases and the J gene lost 10 bases, with 20 bases spanning the gap. Germline values: CDR1 SGHDT, CDR2 YYEEEE. The CDR3 loop is CASSLGPGEDGKLFF. CDR3 sequence (DNA): TGTGCCAGCAGCCTGGGGCCAGGGGAGGACGGAAAACTGTTTTTT.

The chain uses TRBV15 and TRBJ2-5, with D uncertain. Per the germline V gene, CDR1 is LNHNV and CDR2 is YYDKDF (reference sequence). The CDR3 runs 14 residues. V was cut by 5 bases and J by 4 bases, with 14 bases left in between. CDR3 amino acids: CATSSRHLLETQYF. Written as DNA, the CDR3 is TGTGCCACCAGCTCGCGACACCTTCTAGAGACCCAGTACTTC.

The J gene is TRBJ2-3, the V gene TRBV19; 9 positions match TRBD2. Germline CDR1 reads LNHDA; CDR2 reads SQIVND (reference sequence). V was clipped by 3 bases and J by 1 base; unmatched bases: 5. The CDR3 covers 16 residues. CDR3 sequence reads: CASSILAGVGTDTQYF. The CDR3, as DNA: TGTGCCAGTAGTATCTTAGCGGGAGTGGGCACAGATACGCAGTATTTT.

V and J are TRBV7-9 and TRBJ2-7; tentative D call: TRBD1 (5 bases). Germline CDR1 is SEHNR and CDR2 is FQNEAQ (reference sequence). CDR3 size: 15 residues. The germline V and J ends were trimmed by 1 base and 1 base, with 11 bases remaining between them. DNA of the CDR3: TGTGCCAGCAGCTTAGGCAGGGCTCCTTCCTACGAGCAGTACTTC. Protein sequence: CASSLGRAPSYEQYF.

The chain combines TRBV11-1 with TRBJ2-1; 11 bases fit TRBD2. The CDR3 is 14 amino acids. V lost 6 bases, J lost 8 bases, and 6 bases stayed unmatched. The germline V gene encodes CDR1 SGHAT and CDR2 FQDESV (reference sequence). The CDR3 reads CASRQLAGAHEQFF. DNA of the CDR3: TGTGCCAGCAGACAACTAGCGGGAGCTCATGAGCAGTTCTTC.

This chain links TRBV28 with TRBJ1-6; D remains unclear. This CDR3 has 12 residues. V was pared by 2 bases and J by 8 bases, with 4 bases between. The germline CDR1 and CDR2 sequences are MDHEN and SYDVKM. The CDR3 loop reads CASSLAYSPLHF. The CDR3 DNA sequence: TGTGCCAGCAGTTTAGCGTATTCACCCCTCCACTTT.

This clone was detected once. This chain connects TRBV5-6 to TRBJ1-1; no clear D gene. The CDR3 has 17 amino acids. The V gene's germline CDR1 is SGHDT and CDR2 YYEEEE. With 0 bases removed from V and 2 bases from J, the gap between germline ends came to 17 bases. This chain's CDR3 is CASSLVRTWLGNTEAFF. The CDR3 coding sequence is TGTGCCAGCAGCTTGGTGAGAACTTGGTTGGGAAACACTGAAGCTTTCTTT.

V and J are TRBV6-5 and TRBJ2-5; D is uncertain. Trimming shortened V by 6 bases and J by 3 bases, and 14 bases separated the two germline ends. CDR3 length: 14 residues. The germline V gene encodes CDR1 MNHEY and CDR2 SVGAGI. The CDR3 sequence: CASRPNIKEETQYF. The CDR3 DNA is TGTGCCAGCAGGCCCAACATAAAAGAAGAGACCCAGTACTTC.

This clone was detected once. This sequence joins TRBV28 and TRBJ1-2, with D possibly TRBD1 on 6 matching bases. Germline V gives CDR1 MDHEN, CDR2 SYDVKM. V was shortened by 5 bases and J by 9 bases, with 10 bases between the two germline ends. The CDR3 sequence is 11 residues long. The CDR3, as DNA: TGTGCCAGCAGTGTGACAGGTCGCTACACCTTC. Residues: CASSVTGRYTF.

This CDR3 is CASSASGTTPFSEQFF. In nucleotides, the CDR3 is TGTGCCAGCAGCGCAAGCGGGACTACGCCCTTCAGTGAGCAGTTCTTC. The J gene is TRBJ2-1, the V gene TRBV9; TRBD2 matches 7 bases. The V and J ends lost 3 bases and 9 bases, in that order; junction bases with no gene match: 15. Germline CDR1 reads SGDLS; CDR2 reads YYNGEE. This CDR3 is built from 16 residues.